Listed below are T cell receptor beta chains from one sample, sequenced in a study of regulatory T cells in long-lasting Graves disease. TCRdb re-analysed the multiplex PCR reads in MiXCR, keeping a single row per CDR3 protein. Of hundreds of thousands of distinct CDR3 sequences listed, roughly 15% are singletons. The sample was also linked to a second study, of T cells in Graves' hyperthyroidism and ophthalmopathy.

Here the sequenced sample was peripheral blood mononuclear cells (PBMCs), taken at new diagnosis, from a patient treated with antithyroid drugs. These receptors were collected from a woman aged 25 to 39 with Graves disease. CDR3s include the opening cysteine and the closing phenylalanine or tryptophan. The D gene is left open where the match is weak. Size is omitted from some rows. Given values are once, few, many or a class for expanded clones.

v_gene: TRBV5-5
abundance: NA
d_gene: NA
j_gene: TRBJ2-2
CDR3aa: CANSLGATGELFF
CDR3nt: TGTGCCAACAGCCTAGGTGCAACCGGGGAGCTGTTTTTT

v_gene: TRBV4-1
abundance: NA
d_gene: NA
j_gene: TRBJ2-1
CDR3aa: CASSQLGLRVEFF
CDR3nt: TGCGCCAGCAGCCAACTGGGACTGAGGGTAGAGTTCTTC

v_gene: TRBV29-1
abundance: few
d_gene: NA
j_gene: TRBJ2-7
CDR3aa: CSVGTFNEQYF
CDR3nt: TGCAGCGTTGGGACCTTTAACGAGCAGTACTTC

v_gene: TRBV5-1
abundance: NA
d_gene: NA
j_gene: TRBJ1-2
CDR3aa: CASSPRGADYGYTF
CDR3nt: TGCGCCAGCAGCCCGAGAGGGGCCGACTATGGCTACACCTTC

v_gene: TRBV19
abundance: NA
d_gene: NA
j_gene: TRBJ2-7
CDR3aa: CASTGERDEQYF
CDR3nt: TGTGCCAGTACGGGGGAAAGGGACGAGCAGTACTTC

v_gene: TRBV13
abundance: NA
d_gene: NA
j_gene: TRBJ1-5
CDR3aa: CASSKGQSNQPQHF
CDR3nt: TGTGCCAGCAGCAAAGGACAGTCTAATCAGCCCCAGCATTTT

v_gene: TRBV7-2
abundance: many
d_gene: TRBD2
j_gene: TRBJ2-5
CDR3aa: CASSFFLAGGQETQYF
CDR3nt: TGTGCCAGCAGCTTCTTCCTAGCGGGAGGACAAGAGACCCAGTACTTC

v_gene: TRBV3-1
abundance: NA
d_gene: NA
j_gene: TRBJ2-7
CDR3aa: CASSQATAPYEQYF
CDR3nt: TGTGCCAGCAGCCAAGCCACAGCACCTTACGAGCAGTACTTC

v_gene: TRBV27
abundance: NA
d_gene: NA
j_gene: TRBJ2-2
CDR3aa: CASSLVYGVTGELFF
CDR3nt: TGTGCCAGCAGTTTAGTATATGGGGTCACCGGGGAGCTGTTTTTT

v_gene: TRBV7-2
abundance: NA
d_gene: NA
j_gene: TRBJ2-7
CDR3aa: CASSPRSGYEQYF
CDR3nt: TGTGCCAGCAGCCCTAGGTCAGGCTACGAGCAGTACTTC

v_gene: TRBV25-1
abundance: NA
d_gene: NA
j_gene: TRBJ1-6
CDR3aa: CASSELTGKSPLHF
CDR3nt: TGTGCCAGCAGTGAACTAACAGGGAAATCACCCCTCCACTTT

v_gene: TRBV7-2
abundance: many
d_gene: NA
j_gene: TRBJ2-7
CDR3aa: CASSFRKTGFHEQYF
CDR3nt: TGTGCCAGCAGCTTCCGAAAAACAGGGTTCCACGAGCAGTACTTC

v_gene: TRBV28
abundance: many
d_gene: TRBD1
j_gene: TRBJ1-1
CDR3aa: CASSSPGTGGGWSTEAFF
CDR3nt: TGTGCCAGCAGTTCCCCCGGGACAGGGGGCGGATGGAGCACTGAAGCTTTCTTT

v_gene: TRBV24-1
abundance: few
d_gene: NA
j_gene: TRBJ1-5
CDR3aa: CATSDVYSNQPQHF
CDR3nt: TGTGCCACCAGTGATGTGTATAGCAATCAGCCCCAGCATTTT

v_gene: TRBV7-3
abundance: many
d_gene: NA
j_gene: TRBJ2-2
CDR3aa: CASSPVTRSTGELFF
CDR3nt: TGTGCCAGCAGCCCCGTTACCCGCTCCACCGGGGAGCTGTTTTTT

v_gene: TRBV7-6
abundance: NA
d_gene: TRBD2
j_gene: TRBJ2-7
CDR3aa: CASSPTAGALSYEQYF
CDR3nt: TGTGCCAGCAGCCCGACAGCGGGAGCTTTATCCTACGAGCAGTACTTC

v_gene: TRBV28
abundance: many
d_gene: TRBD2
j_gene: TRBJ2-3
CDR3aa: CAIGTSGASTDTQYF
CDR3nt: TGTGCCATCGGGACTAGCGGGGCCTCCACAGATACGCAGTATTTT

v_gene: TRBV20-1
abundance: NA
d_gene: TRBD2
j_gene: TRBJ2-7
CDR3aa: CSAGISGTSPLEQYF
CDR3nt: TGCAGTGCTGGAATTAGCGGGACCTCTCCCCTCGAGCAGTACTTC

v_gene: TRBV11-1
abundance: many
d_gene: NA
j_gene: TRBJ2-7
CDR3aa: CASSPRRNYEQYF
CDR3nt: TGTGCCAGCAGCCCAAGACGGAACTACGAGCAGTACTTC

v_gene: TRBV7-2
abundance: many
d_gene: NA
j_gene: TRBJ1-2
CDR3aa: CASSLGLVAGYTF
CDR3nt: TGTGCCAGCAGCTTAGGCCTGGTAGCTGGCTACACCTTC

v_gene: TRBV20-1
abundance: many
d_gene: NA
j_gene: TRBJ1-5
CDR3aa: CSAEAIPENQPQHF
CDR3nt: TGCAGTGCGGAAGCGATCCCCGAAAATCAGCCCCAGCATTTT

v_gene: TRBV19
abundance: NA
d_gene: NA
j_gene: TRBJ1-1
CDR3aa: CASSMSLGTEAFF
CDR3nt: TGTGCCAGTAGTATGTCGCTAGGCACTGAAGCTTTCTTT

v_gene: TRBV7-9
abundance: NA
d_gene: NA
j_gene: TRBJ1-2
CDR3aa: CASSLSGDGYGYTF
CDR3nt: TGTGCCAGCAGCTTGTCAGGGGATGGCTATGGCTACACCTTC

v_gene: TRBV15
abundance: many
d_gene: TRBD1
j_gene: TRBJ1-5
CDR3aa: CATSPTGAGTGRQPQHF
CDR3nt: TGTGCCACCAGCCCCACCGGCGCCGGGACAGGTCGGCAGCCCCAGCATTTT

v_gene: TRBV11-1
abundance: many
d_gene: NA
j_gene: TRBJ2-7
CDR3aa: CATQGTSYEQYF
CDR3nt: TGTGCCACCCAGGGTACAAGCTACGAGCAGTACTTC

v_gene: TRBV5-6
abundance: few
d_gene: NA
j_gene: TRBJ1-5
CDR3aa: CASSPSRGFNQPQHF
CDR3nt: TGTGCCAGCAGCCCTTCCAGGGGTTTCAATCAGCCCCAGCATTTT

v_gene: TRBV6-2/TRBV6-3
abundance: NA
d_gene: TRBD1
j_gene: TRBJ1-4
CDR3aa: CASSYSRWGQGYEKLFF
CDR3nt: TGTGCCAGCAGTTACTCGAGGTGGGGACAGGGGTATGAAAAACTGTTTTTT

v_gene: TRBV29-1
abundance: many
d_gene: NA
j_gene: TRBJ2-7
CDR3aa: CSARDGGAYEQYF
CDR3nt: TGCAGCGCCCGCGACGGTGGGGCCTACGAGCAGTACTTC

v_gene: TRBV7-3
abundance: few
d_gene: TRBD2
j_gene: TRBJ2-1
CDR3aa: CASSSRQLAGVNGQFF
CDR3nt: TGTGCCAGCAGCTCCCGTCAGCTAGCGGGAGTCAATGGGCAGTTCTTC

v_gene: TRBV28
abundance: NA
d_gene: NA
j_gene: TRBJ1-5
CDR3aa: CASSFRVRGLGPQHF
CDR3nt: TGTGCCAGCAGTTTCCGGGTTCGGGGGCTTGGGCCCCAGCATTTT

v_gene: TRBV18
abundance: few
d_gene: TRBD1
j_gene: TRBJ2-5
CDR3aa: CASSPPTGTGGETQYF
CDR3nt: TGTGCCAGCTCACCACCGACAGGGACCGGCGGGGAGACCCAGTACTTC

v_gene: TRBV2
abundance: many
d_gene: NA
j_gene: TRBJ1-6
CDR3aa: CASSEMRNSPLHF
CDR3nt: TGTGCCAGCAGTGAAATGCGTAATTCACCCCTCCACTTT

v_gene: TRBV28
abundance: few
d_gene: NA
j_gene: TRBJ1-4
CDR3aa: CASSSPGHSEKLFF
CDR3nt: TGTGCCAGCAGTTCACCGGGTCATTCAGAAAAACTGTTTTTT

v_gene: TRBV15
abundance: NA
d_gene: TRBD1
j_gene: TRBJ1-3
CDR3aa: CATSRDPRQGDTIYF
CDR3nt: TGTGCCACCAGCAGAGATCCGCGACAGGGGGACACCATATATTTT

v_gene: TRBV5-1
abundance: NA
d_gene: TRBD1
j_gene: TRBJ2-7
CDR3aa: CASSTGTGGGEQYF
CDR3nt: TGCGCCAGCAGCACCGGGACAGGGGGCGGCGAGCAGTACTTC

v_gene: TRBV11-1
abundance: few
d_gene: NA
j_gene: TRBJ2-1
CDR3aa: CASSLRWGSSYNEQFF
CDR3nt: TGTGCCAGCAGCTTAAGATGGGGAAGCTCCTACAATGAGCAGTTCTTC

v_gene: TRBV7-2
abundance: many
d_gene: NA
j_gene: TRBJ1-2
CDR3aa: CASSLVGRTDYGYTF
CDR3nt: TGTGCCAGCAGCTTAGTCGGACGGACGGACTATGGCTACACCTTC

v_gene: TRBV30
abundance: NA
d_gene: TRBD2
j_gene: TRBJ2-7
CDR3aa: CAYQQGGSSYEQYF
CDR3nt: TGTGCCTACCAGCAGGGAGGGAGCTCCTACGAGCAGTACTTC

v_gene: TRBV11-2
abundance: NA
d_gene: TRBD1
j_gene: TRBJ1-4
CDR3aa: CASSPRGEELFF
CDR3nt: TGTGCCAGCAGTCCCAGGGGGGAAGAACTGTTTTTT

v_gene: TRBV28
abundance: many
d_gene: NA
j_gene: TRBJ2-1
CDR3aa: CASSIRLRNNNEQFF
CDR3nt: TGTGCCAGCAGTATTAGACTTCGGAACAACAATGAGCAGTTCTTC

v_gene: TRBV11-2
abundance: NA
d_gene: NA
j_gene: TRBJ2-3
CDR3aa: CASSPIQGTGTQYF
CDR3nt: TGTGCCAGCAGCCCTATTCAAGGGACTGGTACGCAGTATTTT

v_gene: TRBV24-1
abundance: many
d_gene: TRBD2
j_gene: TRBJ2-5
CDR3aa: CATSDSSGAYQETQYF
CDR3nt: TGTGCCACCAGTGACTCTAGCGGGGCTTATCAAGAGACCCAGTACTTC

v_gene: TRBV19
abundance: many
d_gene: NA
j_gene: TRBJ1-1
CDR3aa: CASSVTGMNTEAFF
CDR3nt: TGTGCCAGTAGTGTGACGGGGATGAACACTGAAGCTTTCTTT

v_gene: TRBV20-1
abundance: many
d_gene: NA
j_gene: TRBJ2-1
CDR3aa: CSASLNQDNEQFF
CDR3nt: TGCAGTGCTAGCCTAAACCAAGACAATGAGCAGTTCTTC